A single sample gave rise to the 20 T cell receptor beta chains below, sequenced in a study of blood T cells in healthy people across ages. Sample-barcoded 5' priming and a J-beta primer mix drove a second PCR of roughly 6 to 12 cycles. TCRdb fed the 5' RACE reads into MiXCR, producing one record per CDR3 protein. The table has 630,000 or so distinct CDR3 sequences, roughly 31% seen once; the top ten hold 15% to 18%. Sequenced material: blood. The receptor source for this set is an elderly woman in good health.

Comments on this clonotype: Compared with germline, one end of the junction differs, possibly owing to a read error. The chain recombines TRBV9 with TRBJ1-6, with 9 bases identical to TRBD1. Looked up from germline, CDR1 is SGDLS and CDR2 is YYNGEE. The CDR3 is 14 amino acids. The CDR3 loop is CVSSARQGGSPLHF. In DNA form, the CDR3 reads TGTGTCAGCAGCGCGAGACAGGGGGGTTCACCCCTCCACTTT.

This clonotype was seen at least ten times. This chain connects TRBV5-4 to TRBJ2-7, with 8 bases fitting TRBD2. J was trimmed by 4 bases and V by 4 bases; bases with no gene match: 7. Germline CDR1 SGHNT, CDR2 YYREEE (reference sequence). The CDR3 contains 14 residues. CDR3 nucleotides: TGTGCCAGCAGCCCGGGAGGGCAGTCATACGAGCAGTACTTC. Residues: CASSPGGQSYEQYF.

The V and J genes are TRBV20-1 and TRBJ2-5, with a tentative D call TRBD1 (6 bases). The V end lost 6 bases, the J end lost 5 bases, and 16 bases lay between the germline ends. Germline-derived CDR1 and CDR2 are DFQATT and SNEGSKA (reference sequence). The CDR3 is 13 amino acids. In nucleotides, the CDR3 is TGCAGTGCCAGGGGCCAATACGGGGAGACCCAGTACTTC. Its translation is CSARGQYGETQYF.

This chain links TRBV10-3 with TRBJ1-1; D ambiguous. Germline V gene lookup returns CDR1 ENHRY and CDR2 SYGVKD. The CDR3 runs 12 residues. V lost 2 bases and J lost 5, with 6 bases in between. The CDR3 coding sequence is TGTGCCATCAGTGAGAGGGATACTGAAGCTTTCTTT. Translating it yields CAISERDTEAFF.

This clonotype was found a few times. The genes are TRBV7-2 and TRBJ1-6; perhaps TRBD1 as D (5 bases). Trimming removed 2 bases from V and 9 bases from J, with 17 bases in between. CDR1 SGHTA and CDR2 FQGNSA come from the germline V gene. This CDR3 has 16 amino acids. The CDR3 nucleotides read TGTGCCAGCAGCTTACCGGGGCCATGGGGATGTTCACCCCTCCACTTT. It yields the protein CASSLPGPWGCSPLHF.

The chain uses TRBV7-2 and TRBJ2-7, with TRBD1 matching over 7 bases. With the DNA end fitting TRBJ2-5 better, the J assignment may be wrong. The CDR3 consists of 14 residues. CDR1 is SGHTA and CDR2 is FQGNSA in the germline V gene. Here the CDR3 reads CASSLNRGWETQYF. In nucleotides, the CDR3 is TGTGCCAGCAGCCTAAACAGGGGATGGGAGACCCAGTACTTC.

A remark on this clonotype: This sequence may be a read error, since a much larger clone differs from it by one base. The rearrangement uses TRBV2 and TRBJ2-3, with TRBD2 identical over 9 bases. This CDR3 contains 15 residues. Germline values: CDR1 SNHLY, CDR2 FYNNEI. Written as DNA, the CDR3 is TGTGCCAGCACCGCCTATGGACTAGCGACAGGTACGCAGTATTTT. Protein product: CASTAYGLATGTQYF.

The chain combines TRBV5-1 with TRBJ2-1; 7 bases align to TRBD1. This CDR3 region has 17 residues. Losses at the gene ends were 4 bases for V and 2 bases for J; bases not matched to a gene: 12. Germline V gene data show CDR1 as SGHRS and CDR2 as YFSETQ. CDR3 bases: TGCGCCAGCAGCCTAATTTGGGGGACAGCTACCTACAATGAGCAGTTCTTC. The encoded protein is CASSLIWGTATYNEQFF.

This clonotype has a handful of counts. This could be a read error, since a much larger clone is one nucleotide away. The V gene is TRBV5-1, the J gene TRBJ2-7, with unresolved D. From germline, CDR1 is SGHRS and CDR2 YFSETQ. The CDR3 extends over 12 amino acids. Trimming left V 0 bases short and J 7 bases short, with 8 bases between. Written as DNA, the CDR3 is TGCGCCAGCAGCTTGGGCCACAATGAGCAGTACTTC. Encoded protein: CASSLGHNEQYF.

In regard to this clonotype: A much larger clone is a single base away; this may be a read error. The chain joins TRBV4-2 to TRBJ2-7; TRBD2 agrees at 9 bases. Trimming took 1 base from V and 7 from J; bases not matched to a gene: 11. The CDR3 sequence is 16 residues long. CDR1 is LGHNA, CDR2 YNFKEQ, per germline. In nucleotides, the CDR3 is TGTGCCAGCAGCCAAGGTTGGCTAGCGGGGAGGAATGAGCAGTACTTC. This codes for CASSQGWLAGRNEQYF.

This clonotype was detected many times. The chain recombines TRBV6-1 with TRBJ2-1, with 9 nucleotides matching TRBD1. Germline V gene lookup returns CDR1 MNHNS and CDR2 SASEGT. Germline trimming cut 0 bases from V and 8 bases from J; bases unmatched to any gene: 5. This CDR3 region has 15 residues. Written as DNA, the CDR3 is TGTGCCAGCAGTGAAGCGGGGGACAGGGACCATGAGCAGTTCTTC. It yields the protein CASSEAGDRDHEQFF.

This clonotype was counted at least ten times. Here the CDR3 reads CSAGALGGVHEQFF. The CDR3 DNA reads as TGCAGTGCTGGAGCCTTGGGAGGGGTACATGAGCAGTTCTTC. V and J are TRBV20-1 and TRBJ2-1, with TRBD2 matching over 7 bases. Germline trimming cut 5 bases from V and 8 bases from J; bases unmatched to any gene: 12. Per the germline V gene, CDR1 is DFQATT and CDR2 is SNEGSKA (reference sequence). This CDR3 spans 14 amino acids.

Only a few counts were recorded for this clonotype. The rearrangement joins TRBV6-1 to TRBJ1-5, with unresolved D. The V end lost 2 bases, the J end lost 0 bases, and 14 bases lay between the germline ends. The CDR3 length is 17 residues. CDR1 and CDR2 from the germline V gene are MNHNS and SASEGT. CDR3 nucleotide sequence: TGTGCCAGCAGTGAACGATGGGCAGGCCTTAGCAATCAGCCCCAGCATTTT. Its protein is CASSERWAGLSNQPQHF.

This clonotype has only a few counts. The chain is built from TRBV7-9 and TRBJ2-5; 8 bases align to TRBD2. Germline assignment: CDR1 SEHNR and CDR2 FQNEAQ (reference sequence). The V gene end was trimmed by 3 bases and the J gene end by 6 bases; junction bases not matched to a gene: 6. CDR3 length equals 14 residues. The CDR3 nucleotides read TGTGCCAGCAGCTTGACGACTAGCGTGCAGACCCAGTACTTC. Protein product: CASSLTTSVQTQYF.

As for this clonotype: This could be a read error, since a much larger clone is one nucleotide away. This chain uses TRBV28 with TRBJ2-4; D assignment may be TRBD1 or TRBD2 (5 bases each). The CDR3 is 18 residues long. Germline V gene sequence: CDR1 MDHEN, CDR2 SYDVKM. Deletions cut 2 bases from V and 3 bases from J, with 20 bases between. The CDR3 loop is CASSLLRNQGPIKNIQYF. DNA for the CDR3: TGTGCCAGCAGTTTACTAAGGAATCAGGGACCGATCAAAAACATTCAGTACTTC.

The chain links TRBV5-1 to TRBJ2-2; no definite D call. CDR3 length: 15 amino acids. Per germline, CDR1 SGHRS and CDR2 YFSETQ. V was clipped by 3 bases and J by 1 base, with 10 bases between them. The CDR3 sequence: CASSWGSGNTGELFF. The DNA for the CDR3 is TGCGCCAGCAGCTGGGGATCTGGGAACACCGGGGAGCTGTTTTTT.

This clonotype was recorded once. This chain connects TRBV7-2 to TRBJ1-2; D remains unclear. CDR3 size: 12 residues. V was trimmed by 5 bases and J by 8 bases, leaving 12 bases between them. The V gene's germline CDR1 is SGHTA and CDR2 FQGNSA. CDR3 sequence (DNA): TGTGCCAGCAGCCCCGGCAGTCCGGGCTACACCTTC. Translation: CASSPGSPGYTF.

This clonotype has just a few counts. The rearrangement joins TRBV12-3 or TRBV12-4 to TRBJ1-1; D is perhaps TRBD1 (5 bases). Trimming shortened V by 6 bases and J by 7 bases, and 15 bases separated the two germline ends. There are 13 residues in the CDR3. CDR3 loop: CASRGLGRYEAFF. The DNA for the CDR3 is TGTGCCAGCAGGGGACTAGGACGGTATGAAGCTTTCTTT.

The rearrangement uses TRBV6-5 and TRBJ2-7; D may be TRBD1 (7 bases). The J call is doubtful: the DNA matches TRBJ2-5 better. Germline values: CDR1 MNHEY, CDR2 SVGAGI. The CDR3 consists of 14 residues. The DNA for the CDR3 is TGTGCCAGCAGTCGCCTCTCAGGGGGGCAGACCCAGTACTTC. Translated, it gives CASSRLSGGQTQYF.

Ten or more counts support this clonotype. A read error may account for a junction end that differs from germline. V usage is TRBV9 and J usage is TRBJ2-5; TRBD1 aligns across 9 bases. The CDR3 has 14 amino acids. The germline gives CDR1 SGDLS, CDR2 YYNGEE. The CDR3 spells CAGSVGQGQETQYF. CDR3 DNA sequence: TGTGCCGGCAGCGTCGGACAGGGGCAAGAGACCCAGTACTTC. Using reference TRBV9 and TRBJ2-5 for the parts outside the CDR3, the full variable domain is DSGVTQTPKHLITATGQRVTLRCSPRSGDLSVYWYQQSLDQGLQFLIQYYNGEERAKGNILERFSAQQFPDLHSELNLSSLELGDSALYFCAGSVGQGQETQYFGPGTRLLVL.